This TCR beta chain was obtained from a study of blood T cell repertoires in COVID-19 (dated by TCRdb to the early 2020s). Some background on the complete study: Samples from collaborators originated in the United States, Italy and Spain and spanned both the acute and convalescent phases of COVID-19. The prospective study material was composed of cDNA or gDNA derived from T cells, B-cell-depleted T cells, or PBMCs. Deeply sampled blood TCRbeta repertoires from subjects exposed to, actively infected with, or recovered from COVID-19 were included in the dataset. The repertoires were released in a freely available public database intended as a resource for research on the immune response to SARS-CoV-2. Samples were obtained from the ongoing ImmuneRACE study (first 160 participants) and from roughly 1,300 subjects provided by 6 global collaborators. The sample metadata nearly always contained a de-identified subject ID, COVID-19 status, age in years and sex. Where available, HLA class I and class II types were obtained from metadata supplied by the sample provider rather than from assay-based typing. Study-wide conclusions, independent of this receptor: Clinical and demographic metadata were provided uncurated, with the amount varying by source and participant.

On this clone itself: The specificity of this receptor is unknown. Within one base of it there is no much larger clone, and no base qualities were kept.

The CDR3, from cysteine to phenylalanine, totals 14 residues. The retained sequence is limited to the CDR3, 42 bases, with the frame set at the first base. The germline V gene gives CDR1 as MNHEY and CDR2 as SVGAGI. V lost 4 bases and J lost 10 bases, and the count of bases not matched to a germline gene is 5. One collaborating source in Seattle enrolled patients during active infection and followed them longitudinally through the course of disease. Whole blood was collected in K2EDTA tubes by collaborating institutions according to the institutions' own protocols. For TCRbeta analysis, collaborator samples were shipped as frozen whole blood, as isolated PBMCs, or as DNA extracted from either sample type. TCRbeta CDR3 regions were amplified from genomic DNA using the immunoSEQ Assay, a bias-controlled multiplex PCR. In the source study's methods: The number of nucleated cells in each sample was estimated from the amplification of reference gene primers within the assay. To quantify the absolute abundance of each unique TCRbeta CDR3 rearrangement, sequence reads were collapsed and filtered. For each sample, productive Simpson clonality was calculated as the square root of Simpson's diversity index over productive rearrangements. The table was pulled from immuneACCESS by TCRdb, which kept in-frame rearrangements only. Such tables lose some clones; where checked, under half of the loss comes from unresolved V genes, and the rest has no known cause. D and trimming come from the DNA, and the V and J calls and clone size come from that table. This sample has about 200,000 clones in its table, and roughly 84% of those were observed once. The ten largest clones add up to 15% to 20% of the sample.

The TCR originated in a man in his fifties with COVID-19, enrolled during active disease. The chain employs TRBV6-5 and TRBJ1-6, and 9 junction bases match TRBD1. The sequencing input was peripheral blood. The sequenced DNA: TGTGCCAGCAGTTCTGGACAGGGGACCTCACCCCTCCACTTT. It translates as CASSSGQGTSPLHF.